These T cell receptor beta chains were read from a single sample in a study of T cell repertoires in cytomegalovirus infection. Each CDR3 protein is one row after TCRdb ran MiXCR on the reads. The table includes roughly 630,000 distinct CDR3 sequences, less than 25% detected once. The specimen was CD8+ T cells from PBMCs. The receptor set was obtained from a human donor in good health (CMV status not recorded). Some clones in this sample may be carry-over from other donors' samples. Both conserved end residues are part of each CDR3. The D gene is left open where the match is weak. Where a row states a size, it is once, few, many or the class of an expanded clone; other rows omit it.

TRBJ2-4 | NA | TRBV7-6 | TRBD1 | CASSPASGQGVKNIQYF | TGTGCCAGCAGCCCCGCCTCGGGGCAGGGGGTGAAAAACATTCAGTACTTC
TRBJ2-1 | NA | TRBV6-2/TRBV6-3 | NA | CASSALAYNEQFF | TGTGCCAGCAGTGCCCTAGCCTACAATGAGCAGTTCTTC
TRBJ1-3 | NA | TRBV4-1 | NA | CASSQSGNTIYF | TGCGCCAGCAGCCAGTCTGGAAACACCATATATTTT
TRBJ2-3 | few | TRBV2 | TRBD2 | CATEEASGADTQYF | TGTGCCACCGAGGAGGCTAGCGGGGCAGATACGCAGTATTTT
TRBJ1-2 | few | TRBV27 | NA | CASSLSVWLPTYGYTF | TGTGCCAGCAGTTTATCAGTGTGGCTGCCTACTTATGGCTACACCTTC
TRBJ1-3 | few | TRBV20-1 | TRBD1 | CSATERTGDSPFSGNTIYF | TGCAGTGCTACCGAGAGGACAGGGGACTCTCCCTTCTCTGGAAACACCATATATTTT
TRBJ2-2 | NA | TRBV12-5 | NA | CANGTPDTGELFF | TGTGCTAATGGGACACCGGACACCGGGGAGCTGTTTTTT
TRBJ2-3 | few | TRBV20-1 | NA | CSASSTGVSTDTQYF | TGCAGTGCCTCGAGTACAGGCGTGAGCACAGATACGCAGTATTTT
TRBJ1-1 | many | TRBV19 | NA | CASSMTGGRSTEAFF | TGTGCCAGTAGTATGACGGGGGGTCGAAGCACTGAAGCTTTCTTT
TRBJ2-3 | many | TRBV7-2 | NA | CASSLTGISTDTQYF | TGTGCCAGCAGCTTAACAGGGATAAGCACAGATACGCAGTATTTT
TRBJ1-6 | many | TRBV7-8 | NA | CASSSRVSNSPLHF | TGTGCCAGCAGCTCCAGAGTCTCGAATTCACCCCTCCACTTT
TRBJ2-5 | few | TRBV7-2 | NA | CASSLAGGRISEETQYF | TGTGCCAGCAGCTTAGCGGGGGGGCGCATTTCTGAAGAGACCCAGTACTTC
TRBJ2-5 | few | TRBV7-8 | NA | CASSLAATKETQYF | TGTGCCAGCAGCTTAGCGGCAACTAAAGAGACCCAGTACTTC
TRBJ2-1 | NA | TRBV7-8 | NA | CASSLGPRWKFF | TGTGCCAGCAGCTTAGGCCCTAGGTGGAAGTTCTTC
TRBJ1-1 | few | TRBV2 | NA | CASRDTAMNTEAFF | TGTGCCAGCAGGGACACCGCCATGAACACTGAAGCTTTCTTT
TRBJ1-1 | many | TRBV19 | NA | CASSILGGYYTEAFF | TGTGCCAGTAGTATATTGGGCGGTTACTACACTGAAGCTTTCTTT
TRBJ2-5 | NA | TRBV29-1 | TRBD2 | CSVEGRAGKNQETQYF | TGCAGCGTTGAGGGGAGGGCGGGGAAGAACCAAGAGACCCAGTACTTC
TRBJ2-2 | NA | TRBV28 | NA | CASSRGWGAITREPNTGELFF | TGTGCCAGCAGCCGAGGATGGGGGGCGATAACTCGGGAGCCGAACACCGGGGAGCTGTTTTTT
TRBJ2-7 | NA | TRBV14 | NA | CASSQVTGLLNEQYF | TGTGCCAGCAGCCAAGTCACCGGACTCCTCAACGAGCAGTACTTC
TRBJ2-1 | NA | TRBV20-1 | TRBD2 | CSARDSGGALVEQFF | TGCAGTGCTAGGGATAGCGGGGGAGCCTTGGTTGAGCAGTTCTTC
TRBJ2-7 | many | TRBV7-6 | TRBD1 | CASSLDGTGYEQYF | TGTGCCAGCAGCTTAGATGGGACAGGCTACGAGCAGTACTTC
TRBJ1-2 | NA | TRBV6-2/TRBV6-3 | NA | CASSYSPFTGPQNYGYTF | TGTGCCAGCAGTTACTCCCCCTTTACGGGTCCACAGAACTATGGCTACACCTTC
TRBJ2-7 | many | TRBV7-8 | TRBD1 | CASSLAGTGFYEQYF | TGTGCCAGCAGCTTAGCCGGGACAGGGTTCTACGAGCAGTACTTC
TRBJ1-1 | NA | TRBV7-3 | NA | CASLGTDKNTEAFF | TGTGCCAGCTTAGGTACAGACAAGAACACTGAAGCTTTCTTT
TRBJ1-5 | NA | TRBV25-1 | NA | CASSEGGVSQPQHF | TGTGCCAGCAGTGAAGGAGGGGTAAGTCAGCCCCAGCATTTT
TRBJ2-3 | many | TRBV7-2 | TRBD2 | CASSFPLSPGRAGARDTQYF | TGTGCCAGCAGCTTTCCTTTAAGTCCAGGGAGAGCGGGGGCAAGAGATACGCAGTATTTT
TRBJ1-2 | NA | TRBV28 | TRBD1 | CASSFLRTGNYGYTF | TGTGCCAGCAGTTTTCTCCGGACAGGCAATTATGGCTACACCTTC
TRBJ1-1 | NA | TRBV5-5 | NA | CASSRRVYTEAFF | TGTGCCAGCAGCAGGAGGGTTTACACTGAAGCTTTCTTT
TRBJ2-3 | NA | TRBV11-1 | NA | CASSSPGHGSTDTQYF | TGTGCCAGCAGCTCCCCGGGACACGGGAGCACAGATACGCAGTATTTT
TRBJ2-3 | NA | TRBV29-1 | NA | CSVGGRGGVDTQYF | TGCAGCGTTGGAGGGCGCGGAGGGGTCGATACGCAGTATTTT
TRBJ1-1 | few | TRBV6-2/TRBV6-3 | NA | CASSLGGLGETEAFF | TGTGCCAGCAGTCTTGGAGGATTGGGGGAAACTGAAGCTTTCTTT
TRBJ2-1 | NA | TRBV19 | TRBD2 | CASSTSLLAGGPMDEQFF | TGTGCCAGTAGTACCTCTTTACTAGCGGGGGGGCCCATGGATGAGCAGTTCTTC
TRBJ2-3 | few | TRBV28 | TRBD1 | CASTSRQGRADTQYF | TGTGCCAGCACCTCACGACAGGGGCGGGCAGATACGCAGTATTTT
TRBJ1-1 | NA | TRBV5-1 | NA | CASSLAAGRTTEAFF | TGCGCCAGCAGCTTGGCCGCGGGGCGGACAACTGAAGCTTTCTTT
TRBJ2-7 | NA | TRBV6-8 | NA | CASSYSRVREQYF | TGTGCCAGCAGTTACTCGAGAGTGCGGGAGCAGTACTTC
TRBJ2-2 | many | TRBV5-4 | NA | CASTNRAGNTGELFF | TGTGCCAGCACCAACCGAGCGGGGAACACCGGGGAGCTGTTTTTT
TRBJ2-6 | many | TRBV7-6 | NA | CASSSIARSSGANVLTF | TGTGCCAGCAGCTCCATAGCTCGGAGCTCTGGGGCCAACGTCCTGACTTTC
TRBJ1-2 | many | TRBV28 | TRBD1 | CAIIQGAHGYTF | TGTGCCATTATACAGGGGGCTCATGGCTACACCTTC
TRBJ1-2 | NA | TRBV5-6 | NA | CASSPTAGAVRYTF | TGTGCCAGCAGCCCCACGGCCGGAGCGGTAAGGTACACCTTC
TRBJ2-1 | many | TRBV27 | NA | CASSLVLGGDEQFF | TGTGCCAGCAGTTTAGTACTAGGAGGGGATGAGCAGTTCTTC
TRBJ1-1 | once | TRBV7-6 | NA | CASSGGLNTKAFF | TGTGCCAGCAGCGGAGGTCTGAACACTAAAGCTTTCTTT
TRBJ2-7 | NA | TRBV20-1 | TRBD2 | CSARDREVSSYEQYF | TGCAGTGCTAGAGACCGGGAGGTAAGCTCCTACGAGCAGTACTTC
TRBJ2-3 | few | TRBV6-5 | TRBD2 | CASSSYSGGHSGTDTQYF | TGTGCCAGCAGTTCCTATAGCGGGGGGCATTCCGGCACAGATACGCAGTATTTT
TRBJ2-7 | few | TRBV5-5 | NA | CASSLVRFSGEQYF | TGTGCCAGCAGCTTAGTCAGGTTCTCTGGAGAGCAGTACTTC
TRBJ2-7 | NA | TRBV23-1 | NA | CASAGVYYEQYF | TGCGCCAGCGCAGGGGTTTACTACGAGCAGTACTTC
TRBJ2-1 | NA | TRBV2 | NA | CASLGPNYNEQFF | TGTGCCAGCCTCGGACCGAACTACAATGAGCAGTTCTTC
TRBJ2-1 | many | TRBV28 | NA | CASSLMGADNEQFF | TGTGCCAGCAGTCTGATGGGGGCGGACAATGAGCAGTTCTTC
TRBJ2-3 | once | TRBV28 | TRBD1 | CASRLTGGVSDTQYF | TGTGCCAGCAGGCTCACAGGGGGCGTCTCAGATACGCAGTATTTT